Listed below are T cell receptor beta chains from one sample, sequenced in a study of T cell repertoires in cytomegalovirus infection. Antigens of these TCRs are unknown. TCRdb analysed the reads with MiXCR anew, one entry per CDR3 protein. Here the sample spans approximately 990,000 distinct CDR3 sequences, 25% to 40% being singletons. Sequenced material: cultured CD8+ T cells from PBMCs, taken from culture after CMV antigen stimulation. These receptors were collected from a human donor in good health (CMV status not recorded). Some clones in this sample may be carry-over from other donors' samples. Each CDR3 is given without its conserved first and last residue. Fields, in order: J gene, clone size, V gene, CDR3 protein. Size is stated for part of the rows, as once, few or many counts, or as a class when the clone is expanded.

TRBJ2-3 | many | TRBV6-1 | ASSEDPGGGADTQY
TRBJ2-1 | NA | TRBV10-3 | AIRLDTYNEQF
TRBJ2-1 | NA | TRBV7-9 | ASSYISDEQF
TRBJ1-3 | few | TRBV7-9 | ASSALTGGYPGNTIY
TRBJ2-2 | NA | TRBV6-5 | ATNERVTPTGELF
TRBJ1-1 | many | TRBV12-3/TRBV12-4 | ASSLLQGATEAF
TRBJ2-2 | NA | TRBV6-6 | ASSYSGWAGELF
TRBJ2-7 | NA | TRBV27 | ASSYTGTSIYEQY
TRBJ1-1 | few | TRBV9 | ASGTAAKAEAF
TRBJ2-7 | few | TRBV12-3/TRBV12-4 | ASSSRQGWEQY
TRBJ2-3 | few | TRBV19 | ASSGQGASTDTQY
TRBJ2-3 | many | TRBV12-3/TRBV12-4 | ASSLASRRGGRDTQY
TRBJ1-1 | NA | TRBV19 | ATEPSVGNTEAF
TRBJ2-3 | NA | TRBV12-3/TRBV12-4 | ASNLLLAGGADTQY
TRBJ2-1 | few | TRBV4-1 | ASSPGWGPGADEQF
TRBJ1-1 | few | TRBV29-1 | SVEAEGAPEAF
TRBJ1-1 | NA | TRBV2 | ASSEGRVSEAF
TRBJ1-5 | NA | TRBV19 | ASSIDPDQPQH
TRBJ2-1 | NA | TRBV12-3/TRBV12-4 | ATGLANEQF
TRBJ1-1 | NA | TRBV29-1 | SAGTGGVNTEAF
TRBJ1-2 | NA | TRBV4-1 | ASSQDRLTGLYT
TRBJ2-1 | many | TRBV7-6 | ASSLGADPRSEQF
TRBJ2-2 | few | TRBV7-9 | ASSFFVGGHTGELF
TRBJ2-1 | once | TRBV7-9 | ASSLGSQGAYNEQF
TRBJ2-3 | NA | TRBV27 | ASSFYTVGLAVHTDTQY
TRBJ2-1 | NA | TRBV6-5 | ASSSPGVYNEQF
TRBJ2-3 | NA | TRBV7-6 | ASSLRASVAGQY
TRBJ2-2 | few | TRBV19 | ASSPRTGHAGELF
TRBJ1-4 | NA | TRBV27 | ASRTYNSKNEKLF
TRBJ2-7 | many | TRBV7-6 | ASSFSGGSSYEQY
TRBJ1-4 | NA | TRBV7-2 | ASSLADHPSATNEKLF
TRBJ1-3 | few | TRBV4-3 | ASSQEFIGSYSGNTIY
TRBJ1-1 | NA | TRBV5-4 | ASSLRAGPNTEAF
TRBJ1-6 | NA | TRBV4-2 | ASSQGQGTSPLH
TRBJ2-7 | many | TRBV12-3/TRBV12-4 | ASSLPGGGYEQY
TRBJ1-1 | many | TRBV7-6 | ASSDTGQGQNTEAF
TRBJ1-1 | NA | TRBV6-5 | ASSLWQLNTEAF
TRBJ2-1 | NA | TRBV6-5 | ASSYSIPAAHEQF
TRBJ2-3 | once | TRBV2 | ASSELGGPDRDTQY
TRBJ2-7 | few | TRBV6-1 | ASSLDRGISYEQY
TRBJ2-1 | NA | TRBV6-5 | ASRGGRVTRRHEQF
TRBJ2-7 | NA | TRBV7-6 | ASSLSRGGDEQY
TRBJ2-1 | few | TRBV6-5 | ASSYTDGYNEQF
TRBJ2-2 | NA | TRBV28 | ASSFVGPGELF